The 9 T cell receptor beta chains below were found in one sample sequenced in a study of T cell repertoires in cytomegalovirus infection. TCRdb passed the reads through MiXCR, listing each CDR3 protein once. Of 600,000 to 800,000 distinct CDR3 sequences in the sample, less than 25% were seen once. The sequencing sample was made of CD8+ T cells from PBMCs. These receptors were collected from a human donor in good health (CMV status not recorded). Some clones in this sample may be carry-over from other donors' samples.

This chain connects TRBV19 to TRBJ2-3; D not resolved. This CDR3 has 15 residues. Germline V gene data show CDR1 as LNHDA and CDR2 as SQIVND (reference sequence). V lost 3 bases to trimming and J lost 0 bases, with 10 bases between them. As DNA, the CDR3 is TGTGCCAGTAGTATGGGCGGCAGTAGCACAGATACGCAGTATTTT. This encodes CASSMGGSSTDTQYF.

This clonotype has only a few counts. V is TRBV11-1 and J is TRBJ1-2, with D perhaps TRBD1 (5 bases). Trimming cost V 4 bases and J 11 bases, with 11 bases left between them. Looked up from germline, CDR1 is SGHAT and CDR2 is FQDESV (reference sequence). The CDR3 runs to 11 residues. The CDR3 DNA sequence: TGTGCCAGCAGCTGGGGGACGGAGTACACCTTC. Protein sequence: CASSWGTEYTF.

This clonotype has only one observation. This chain joins TRBV28 and TRBJ1-6; 9 positions match TRBD1. Germline values: CDR1 MDHEN, CDR2 SYDVKM. This CDR3 is 14 amino acids long. Trimming at V came to 3 bases and at J to 14 bases, leaving 8 bases not matched to a gene. CDR3 region: CASSFETGGLALHF. The DNA of the CDR3 is TGTGCCAGCAGTTTTGAGACAGGGGGTCTGGCCCTCCACTTT.

This sequence joins TRBV7-3 and TRBJ2-5, with 10 bases matching TRBD2. The CDR3 sequence is 15 residues long. Trimming at V came to 7 bases and at J to 2 bases, leaving 7 bases not matched to a gene. The germline CDR1 and CDR2 sequences are SGHTA and FQGTGA. CDR3 coding DNA: TGTGCCAGCAAGGATTCTAGCGGGGGTCAAGAGACCCAGTACTTC. It is translated as CASKDSSGGQETQYF.

CDR3 nucleotides: TGCAGTGCTAGGGAAGCTCCTTATAATTCACCCCTCCACTTT. Amino acid sequence: CSAREAPYNSPLHF. This chain uses TRBV20-1 with TRBJ1-6; D remains ambiguous. Germline CDR1 and CDR2: DFQATT and SNEGSKA (reference sequence). V lost 3 bases and J lost 4, with 10 bases in between. This CDR3 region has 14 residues.

The chain employs TRBV13 and TRBJ2-4, with D hard to call. Germline CDR1 is PRHDT and CDR2 is FYEKMQ (reference sequence). The CDR3 length is 15 residues. V shed 4 bases and J shed 0 bases, with 10 bases lying between them. The CDR3 DNA sequence: TGTGCCAGCAGCTCCGGCCAGGTAGCCAAAAACATTCAGTACTTC. It translates to CASSSGQVAKNIQYF.

This clonotype occurred a few times. This chain joins TRBV7-8 and TRBJ2-7; D uncertain. The CDR3 contains 11 residues. Germline CDR1 is SGHVS and CDR2 is FQNEAQ. Trimming pared 7 bases from V and 4 bases from J, leaving 8 bases between. The DNA of the CDR3 is TGTGCCAGCATTTCTGGGTACGAGCAGTACTTC. The encoded protein is CASISGYEQYF. Drawing the rest from reference TRBV7-8 and TRBJ2-7, the complete variable domain is GAGVSQSPRYKVAKRGQDVALRCDPISGHVSLFWYQQALGQGPEFLTYFQNEAQLDKSGLPSDRFFAERPEGSVSTLKIQRTQQEDSAVYLCASISGYEQYFGPGTRLTVT.

The chain couples TRBV7-6 to TRBJ1-3, with D possibly TRBD1 on 5 matching bases. This CDR3 has 15 amino acids. The germline V gene has CDR1 SGHVS and CDR2 FNYEAQ. V lost 3 bases and J 0 bases, leaving 9 bases between the germline ends. CDR3 residues: CASSFDRNSGNTIYF. CDR3 DNA: TGTGCCAGCAGCTTCGACAGAAACTCTGGAAACACCATATATTTT.

J is TRBJ2-7 and V is TRBV6-2 or TRBV6-3, with 9 bases that match TRBD1. CDR3 length: 15 residues. Germline loops: CDR1 MNHEY, CDR2 SVGEGT. V dropped 5 bases and J dropped 4; count of bases not matched to a gene: 9. For the CDR3, the DNA is TGTGCCAGCAGTAGAGACAGGGGGGATCGTTACGAGCAGTACTTC. Protein: CASSRDRGDRYEQYF.